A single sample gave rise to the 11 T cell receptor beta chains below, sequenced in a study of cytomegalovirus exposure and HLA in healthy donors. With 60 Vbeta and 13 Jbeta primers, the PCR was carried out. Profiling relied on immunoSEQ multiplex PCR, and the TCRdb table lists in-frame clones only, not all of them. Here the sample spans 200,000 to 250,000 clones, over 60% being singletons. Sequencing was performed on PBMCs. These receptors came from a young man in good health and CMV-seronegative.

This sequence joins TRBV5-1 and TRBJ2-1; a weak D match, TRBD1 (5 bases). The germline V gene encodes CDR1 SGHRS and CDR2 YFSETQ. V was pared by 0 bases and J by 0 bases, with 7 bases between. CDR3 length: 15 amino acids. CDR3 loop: CASSLADSSYNEQFF. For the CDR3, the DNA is TGCGCCAGCAGCTTGGCAGACAGCTCCTACAATGAGCAGTTCTTC. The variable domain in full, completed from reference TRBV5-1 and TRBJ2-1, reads KAGVTQTPRYLIKTRGQQVTLSCSPISGHRSVSWYQQTPGQGLQFLFEYFSETQRNKGNFPGRFSGRQFSNSRSEMNVSTLELGDSALYLCASSLADSSYNEQFFGPGTRLTVL.

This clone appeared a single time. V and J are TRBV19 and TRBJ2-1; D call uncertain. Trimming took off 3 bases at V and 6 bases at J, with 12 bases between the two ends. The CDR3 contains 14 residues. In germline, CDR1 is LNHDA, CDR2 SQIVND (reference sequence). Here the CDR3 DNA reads TGTGCCAGTAGTATTTTTGTGGCTAGCAATGAGCAGTTCTTC. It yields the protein CASSIFVASNEQFF.

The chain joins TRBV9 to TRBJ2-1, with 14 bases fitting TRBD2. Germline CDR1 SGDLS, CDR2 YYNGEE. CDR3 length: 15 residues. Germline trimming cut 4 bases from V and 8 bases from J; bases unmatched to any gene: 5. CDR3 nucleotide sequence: TGTGCCAGCAGCCCTGGGACTAGCGGGAGCGATGAGCAGTTCTTC. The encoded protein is CASSPGTSGSDEQFF.

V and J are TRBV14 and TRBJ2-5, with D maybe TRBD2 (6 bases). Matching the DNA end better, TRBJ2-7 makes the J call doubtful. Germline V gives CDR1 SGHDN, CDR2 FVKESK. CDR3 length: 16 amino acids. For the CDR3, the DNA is TGTGCCAGCAGCCAAGATATCGCCGGGAGCCTGTACGAGCAGTACTTC. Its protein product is CASSQDIAGSLYEQYF.

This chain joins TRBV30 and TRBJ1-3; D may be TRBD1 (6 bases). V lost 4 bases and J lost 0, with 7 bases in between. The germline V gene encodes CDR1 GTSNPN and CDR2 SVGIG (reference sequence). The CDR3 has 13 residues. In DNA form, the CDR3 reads TGTGCCTGGACAGGGGACTCTGGAAACACCATATATTTT. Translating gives CAWTGDSGNTIYF.

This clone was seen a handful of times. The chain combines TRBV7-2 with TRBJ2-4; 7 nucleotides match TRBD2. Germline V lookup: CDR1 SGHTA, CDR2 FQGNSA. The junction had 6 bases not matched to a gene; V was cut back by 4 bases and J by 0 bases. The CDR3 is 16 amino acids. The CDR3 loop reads CASSWGSGGAKNIQYF. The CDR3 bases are TGTGCCAGCAGCTGGGGTTCGGGGGGAGCCAAAAACATTCAGTACTTC.

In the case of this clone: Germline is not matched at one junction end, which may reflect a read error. CDR3 DNA sequence: TGTTCCAGCAGACGAACCGGGACAGTTAACTATGGCTACACCTTC. It translates to CSSRRTGTVNYGYTF. The rearrangement uses TRBV7-9 and TRBJ1-2; the match to TRBD1 covers 7 bases. This CDR3 contains 15 residues. CDR1 is SEHNR, CDR2 FQNEAQ, per germline (reference sequence).

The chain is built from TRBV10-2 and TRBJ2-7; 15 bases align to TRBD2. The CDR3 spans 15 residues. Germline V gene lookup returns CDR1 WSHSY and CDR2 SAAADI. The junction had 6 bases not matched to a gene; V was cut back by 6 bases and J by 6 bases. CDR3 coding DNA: TGCGCCAGCAGGGGACTAGCGGGAGGTATAACCGAGCAGTACTTC. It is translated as CASRGLAGGITEQYF.

The CDR3 DNA reads as TGTGCCTGGAAATCCGGGAATGAGCAGTTCTTC. Its translation is CAWKSGNEQFF. The gene calls are TRBV30 and TRBJ2-1; D not certain. This CDR3 comprises 11 residues. The germline V gene has CDR1 GTSNPN and CDR2 SVGIG (reference sequence). Trimming stripped 4 bases from V and 7 bases from J, with 8 bases between.

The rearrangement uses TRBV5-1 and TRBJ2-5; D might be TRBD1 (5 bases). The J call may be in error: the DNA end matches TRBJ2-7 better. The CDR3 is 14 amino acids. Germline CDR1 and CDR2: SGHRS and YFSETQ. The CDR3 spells CASSFGQGPYEQYF. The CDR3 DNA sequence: TGCGCCAGCAGCTTCGGCCAGGGTCCCTACGAGCAGTACTTC.

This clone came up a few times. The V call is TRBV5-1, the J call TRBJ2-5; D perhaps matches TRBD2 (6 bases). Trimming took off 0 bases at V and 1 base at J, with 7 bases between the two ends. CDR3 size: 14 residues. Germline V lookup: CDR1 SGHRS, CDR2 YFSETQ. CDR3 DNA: TGCGCCAGCAGCTTGGGCGGGGTCCAAGAGACCCAGTACTTC. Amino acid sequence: CASSLGGVQETQYF.